Listed below are T cell receptor beta chains from one sample, sequenced in a study of CD8+ T cells in alopecia areata. Some clones are missing from TCRdb's copy, which holds only in-frame ones; the method was immunoSEQ multiplex PCR. There are 90,000 to 100,000 clones in the sample; more than 35% occur only once, and approximately 1.5% lies in the top ten. Sequencing used CD4+ T cells sorted from blood. These receptors originate from a human donor with alopecia areata. CDR3s include the opening cysteine and the closing phenylalanine or tryptophan. D genes are given only for firm matches. The size entry is marked missing in some rows and otherwise reads once, few, many or a size class.

D gene,clone size,V gene,J gene,CDR3 protein
-,-,TRBV30,TRBJ2-7,CAWRDSLIGSSYEQYF
TRBD1,few,TRBV27,TRBJ2-7,CASSRSRDRSYEQYF
-,-,TRBV18,TRBJ1-5,CASSPLSQGSNQPQHF
-,-,TRBV9,TRBJ2-5,CASSERQVFQETQYF
-,few,TRBV7-2,TRBJ2-5,CASSLGSDRETQYF
-,-,TRBV2,TRBJ2-5,CASSVEEGSGETQYF
TRBD1,-,TRBV29-1,TRBJ1-2,CSVEVGTGYGYTF
TRBD1,-,TRBV30,TRBJ2-7,CAWGIGQGGYEQYF
-,once,TRBV30,-,CAWRDLFYEQYF
-,-,TRBV5-1,TRBJ2-1,CASSLAVSGNEQFF
TRBD2,few,TRBV19,TRBJ2-1,CASSRAGESSYNEQFF
TRBD1,-,TRBV11-2,TRBJ1-5,CASSYDRGGNQPQHF
-,-,TRBV7-9,TRBJ1-1,CASSSGPPPEAFF
-,-,TRBV15,TRBJ2-2,CATSRVPHRDTGELFF
TRBD1,once,TRBV6-6,TRBJ2-3,CASSRDRTSTDTQYF
-,few,TRBV30,TRBJ2-3,CACLRRGTDTQYF
-,-,TRBV7-2,TRBJ2-1,CASSLSGINEQFF
-,few,TRBV27,TRBJ1-6,CASSPGLLSPLHF
-,-,TRBV5-1,TRBJ2-7,CASSYELKGVYEQYF
-,few,TRBV18,TRBJ2-1,CASSPGASSYNEQFF
-,-,TRBV19,TRBJ1-2,CASRPPQSYGYTF
-,few,TRBV29-1,TRBJ2-3,CSVVTVGTDTQYF
-,few,TRBV29-1,TRBJ2-3,CSVGTSGSPDTQYF
TRBD1,-,TRBV6-5,TRBJ2-3,CASSSTGGRPDTQYF
-,few,TRBV7-9,TRBJ2-1,CASSLPVQGSLEQFF
-,-,TRBV6-6,TRBJ2-5,CASSYSFAPRETQYF
-,few,TRBV5-1,TRBJ2-5,CASSLVFSDDQETQYF
-,-,TRBV6-6,TRBJ2-5,CASSYSDLLAETQYF
TRBD2,-,TRBV12-5,TRBJ2-1,CASGSTGTSGYNEQFF
-,-,TRBV5-8,TRBJ2-7,CASSLYGTYEQYF
TRBD2,-,TRBV2,TRBJ2-1,CASSAQGTSGYNEQFF
-,-,TRBV7-6,TRBJ2-5,CASSRQETQYF
TRBD1,-,TRBV10-2,TRBJ2-3,CASSESTGGGPDTQYF
-,few,TRBV29-1,TRBJ1-4,CSVAGGSNEKLFF
-,-,TRBV30,TRBJ1-1,CAWSYGGYTEAFF
TRBD2,-,TRBV30,TRBJ2-1,CAWSSRLADEQFF
-,-,TRBV7-2,TRBJ2-3,CASSLAPGTDTQYF
-,-,TRBV4-3,TRBJ2-3,CASSHRLIDTQYF
TRBD2,few,TRBV28,TRBJ2-3,CASSSSGGNRDTQYF